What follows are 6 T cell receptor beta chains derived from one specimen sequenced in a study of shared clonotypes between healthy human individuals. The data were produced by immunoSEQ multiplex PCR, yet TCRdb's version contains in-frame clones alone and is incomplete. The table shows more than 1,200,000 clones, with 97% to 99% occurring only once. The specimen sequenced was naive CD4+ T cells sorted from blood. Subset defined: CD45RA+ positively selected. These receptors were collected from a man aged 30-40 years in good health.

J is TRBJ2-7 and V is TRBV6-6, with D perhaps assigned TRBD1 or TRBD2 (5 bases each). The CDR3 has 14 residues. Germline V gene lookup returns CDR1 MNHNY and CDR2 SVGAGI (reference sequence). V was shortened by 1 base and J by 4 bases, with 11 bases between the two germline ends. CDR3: CASSYWDAVYEQYF. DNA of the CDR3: TGTGCCAGCAGTTACTGGGACGCCGTATACGAGCAGTACTTC.

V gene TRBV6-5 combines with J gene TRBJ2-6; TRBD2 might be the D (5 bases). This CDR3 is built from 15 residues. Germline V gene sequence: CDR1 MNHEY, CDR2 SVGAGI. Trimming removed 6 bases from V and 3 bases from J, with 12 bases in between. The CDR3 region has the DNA TGTGCCAGCAGATCCGCGGGTTATGGGGCCAACGTCCTGACTTTC. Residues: CASRSAGYGANVLTF.

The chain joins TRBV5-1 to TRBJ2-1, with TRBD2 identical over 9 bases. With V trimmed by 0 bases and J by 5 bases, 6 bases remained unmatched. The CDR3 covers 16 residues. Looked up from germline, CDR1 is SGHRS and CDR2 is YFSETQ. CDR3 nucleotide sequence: TGCGCCAGCAGCTTGGGGGGACTAGCTACCGACAATGAGCAGTTCTTC. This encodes CASSLGGLATDNEQFF.

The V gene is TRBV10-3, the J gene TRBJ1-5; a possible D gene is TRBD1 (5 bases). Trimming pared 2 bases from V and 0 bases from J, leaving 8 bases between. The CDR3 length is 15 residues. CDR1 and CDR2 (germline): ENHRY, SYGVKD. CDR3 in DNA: TGTGCCATCAGTGAGGGGGGGTTTAGCAATCAGCCCCAGCATTTT. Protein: CAISEGGFSNQPQHF.

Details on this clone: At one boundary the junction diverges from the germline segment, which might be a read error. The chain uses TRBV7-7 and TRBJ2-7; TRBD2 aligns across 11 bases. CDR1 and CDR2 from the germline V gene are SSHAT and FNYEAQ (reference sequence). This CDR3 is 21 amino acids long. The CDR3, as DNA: TGTGCTAGCAGCTTAGCGGATCTTGGTTATCTCCAACTAGCGGGAGCTTACGAGCAGTACTTC. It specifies CASSLADLGYLQLAGAYEQYF.

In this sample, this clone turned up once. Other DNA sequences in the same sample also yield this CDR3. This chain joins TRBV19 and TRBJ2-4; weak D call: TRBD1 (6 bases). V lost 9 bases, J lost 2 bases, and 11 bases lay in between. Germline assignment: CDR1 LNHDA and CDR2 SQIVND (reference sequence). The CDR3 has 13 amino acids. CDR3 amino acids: CASSTGTKNIQYF. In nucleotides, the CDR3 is TGTGCCAGCTCAACAGGGACCAAAAACATTCAGTACTTC.